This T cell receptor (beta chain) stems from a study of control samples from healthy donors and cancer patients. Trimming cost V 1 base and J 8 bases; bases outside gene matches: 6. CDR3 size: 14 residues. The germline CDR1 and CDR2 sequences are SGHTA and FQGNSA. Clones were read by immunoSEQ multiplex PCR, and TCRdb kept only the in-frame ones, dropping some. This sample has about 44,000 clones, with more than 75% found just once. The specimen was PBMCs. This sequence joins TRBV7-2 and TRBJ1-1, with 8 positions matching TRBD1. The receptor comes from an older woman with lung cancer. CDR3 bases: TGTGCCAGCAGCTTAGATCCAGGGGGCAGAGAAGCTTTCTTT. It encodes CASSLDPGGREAFF. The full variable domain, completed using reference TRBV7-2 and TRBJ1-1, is GAGVSQSPSNKVTEKGKDVELRCDPISGHTALYWYRQSLGQGLEFLIYFQGNSAPDKSGLPSDRFSAERTGGSVSTLTIQRTQQEDSAVYLCASSLDPGGREAFFGQGTRLTVV.